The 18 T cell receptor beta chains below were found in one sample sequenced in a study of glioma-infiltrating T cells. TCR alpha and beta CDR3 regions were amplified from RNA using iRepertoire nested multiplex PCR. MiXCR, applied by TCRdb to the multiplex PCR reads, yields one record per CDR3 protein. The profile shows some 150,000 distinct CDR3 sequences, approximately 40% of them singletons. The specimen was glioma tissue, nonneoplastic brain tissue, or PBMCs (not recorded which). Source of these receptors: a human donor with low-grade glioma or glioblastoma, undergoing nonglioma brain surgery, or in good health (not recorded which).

The CDR3 DNA is TGTGCCAGTACCGGGACCCGGAATGGGGAGCTGTTTTTT. Its protein product is CASTGTRNGELFF. The chain links TRBV2 to TRBJ2-2; D may be TRBD1 or TRBD2 (5 bases each). The CDR3 length is 13 residues. Between the trimmed V and J ends, which lost 9 bases and 8 bases, there was a span of 16 bases. CDR1 and CDR2 (germline): SNHLY, FYNNEI.

This CDR3 reads CASSTSRIRPGVVNQPQHF. The CDR3 bases are TGCGCCAGCAGCACAAGCCGAATCCGCCCAGGGGTAGTCAATCAGCCCCAGCATTTT. The J gene is TRBJ1-5, the V gene TRBV4-1; D might be TRBD1 (6 bases). CDR3 length: 19 amino acids. Trimming took off 5 bases at V and 3 bases at J, with 26 bases between the two ends. CDR1 and CDR2 (germline): MGHRA, YSYEKL.

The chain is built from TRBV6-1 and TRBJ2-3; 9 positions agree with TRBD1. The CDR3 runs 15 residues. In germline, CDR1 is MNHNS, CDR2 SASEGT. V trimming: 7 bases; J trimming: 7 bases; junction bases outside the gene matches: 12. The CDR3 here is CASTPTGGGINTQYF. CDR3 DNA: TGTGCCAGCACCCCGACAGGGGGAGGTATCAATACGCAGTATTTT.

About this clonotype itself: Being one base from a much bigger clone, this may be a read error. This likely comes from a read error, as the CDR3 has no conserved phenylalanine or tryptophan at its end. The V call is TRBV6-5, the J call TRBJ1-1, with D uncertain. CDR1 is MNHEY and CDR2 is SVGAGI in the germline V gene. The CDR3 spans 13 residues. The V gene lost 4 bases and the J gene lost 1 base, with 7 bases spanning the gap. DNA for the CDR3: TGTGCCAGCAGTTGGTACAAGAACACTGAAGCTTTCTCT. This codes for CASSWYKNTEAFS.

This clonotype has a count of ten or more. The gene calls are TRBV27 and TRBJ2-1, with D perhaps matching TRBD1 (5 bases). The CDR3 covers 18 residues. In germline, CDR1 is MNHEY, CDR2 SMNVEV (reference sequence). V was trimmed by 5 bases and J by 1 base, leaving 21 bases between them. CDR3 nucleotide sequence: TGTGCCAGCAGTCCCCGCGACAGTGGAGCCCCTTCCTACAATGAGCAGTTCTTC. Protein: CASSPRDSGAPSYNEQFF.

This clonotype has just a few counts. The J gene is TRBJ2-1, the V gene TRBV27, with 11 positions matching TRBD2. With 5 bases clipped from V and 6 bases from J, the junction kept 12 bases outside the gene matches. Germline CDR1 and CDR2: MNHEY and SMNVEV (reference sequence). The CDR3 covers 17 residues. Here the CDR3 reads CASSLSTSGGSPNEQFF. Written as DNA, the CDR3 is TGTGCCAGCAGTCTTAGTACTAGCGGGGGCTCCCCCAATGAGCAGTTCTTC.

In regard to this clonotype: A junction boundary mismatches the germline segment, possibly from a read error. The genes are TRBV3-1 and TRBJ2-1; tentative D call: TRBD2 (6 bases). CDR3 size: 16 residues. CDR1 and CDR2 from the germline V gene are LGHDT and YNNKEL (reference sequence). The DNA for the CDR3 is TGTGCCAGCAGCCAGGGAGGAGACCCGACCTACAATGAGAAGTTCTTC. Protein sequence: CASSQGGDPTYNEKFF.

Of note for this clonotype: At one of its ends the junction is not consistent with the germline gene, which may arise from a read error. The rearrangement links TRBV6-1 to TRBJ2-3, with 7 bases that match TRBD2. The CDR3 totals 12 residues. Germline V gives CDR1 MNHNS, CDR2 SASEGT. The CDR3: CASSTSGMNQCF. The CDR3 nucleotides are TGTGCCAGCAGCACAAGCGGGATGAATCAGTGTTTT.

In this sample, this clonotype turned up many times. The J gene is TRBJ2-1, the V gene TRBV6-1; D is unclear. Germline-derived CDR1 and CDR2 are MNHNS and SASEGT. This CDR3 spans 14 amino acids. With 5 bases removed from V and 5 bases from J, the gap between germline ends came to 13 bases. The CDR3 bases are TGTGCCAGCAGTTCCACTATGAAGGACAATGAGCAGTTCTTC. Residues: CASSSTMKDNEQFF.

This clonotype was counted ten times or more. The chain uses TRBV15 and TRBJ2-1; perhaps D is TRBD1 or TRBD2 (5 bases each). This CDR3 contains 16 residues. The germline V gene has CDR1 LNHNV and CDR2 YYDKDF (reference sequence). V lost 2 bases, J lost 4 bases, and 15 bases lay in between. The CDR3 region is CATSRSLGTPYNEQFF. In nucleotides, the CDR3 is TGTGCCACCAGCAGAAGCCTAGGGACGCCTTACAATGAGCAGTTCTTC.

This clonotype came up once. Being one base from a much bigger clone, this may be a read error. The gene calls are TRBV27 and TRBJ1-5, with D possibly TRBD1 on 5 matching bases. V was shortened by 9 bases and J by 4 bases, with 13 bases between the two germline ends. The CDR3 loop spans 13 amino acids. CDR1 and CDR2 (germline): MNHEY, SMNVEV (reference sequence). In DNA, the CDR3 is TGTGCCAGAGGGACGGGAGTAAATCAGCCCCAGCATTTT. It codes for CARGTGVNQPQHF.

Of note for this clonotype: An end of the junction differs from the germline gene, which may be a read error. The CDR3 coding sequence is TGTGCCAGCAGCCCCACTAGTTCTCCGCCCCGATTC. Translated: CASSPTSSPPRF. J is TRBJ2-7 and V is TRBV11-2; D might be TRBD2 (5 bases). The CDR3 spans 12 residues. Germline-derived CDR1 and CDR2 are SGHAT and FQNNGV.

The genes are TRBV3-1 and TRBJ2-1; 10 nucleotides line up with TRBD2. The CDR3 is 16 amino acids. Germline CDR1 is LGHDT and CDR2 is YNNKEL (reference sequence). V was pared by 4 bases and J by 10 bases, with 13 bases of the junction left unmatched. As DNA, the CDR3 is TGTGCCAGCAGCCCTAGGACTAGCGGCCCTAATAGGGAGCAGTTCTTC. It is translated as CASSPRTSGPNREQFF.

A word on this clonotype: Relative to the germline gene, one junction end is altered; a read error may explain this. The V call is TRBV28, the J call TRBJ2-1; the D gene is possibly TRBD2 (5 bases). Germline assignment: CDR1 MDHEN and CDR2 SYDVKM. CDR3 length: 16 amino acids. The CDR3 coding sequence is TGTGCCAGCAGCCCTTGGCGAGACTACTCCTACAATAAGCAGTTCTTC. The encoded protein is CASSPWRDYSYNKQFF. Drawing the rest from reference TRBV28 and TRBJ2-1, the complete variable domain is DVKVTQSSRYLVKRTGEKVFLECVQDMDHENMFWYRQDPGLGLRLIYFSYDVKMKEKGDIPEGYSVSREKKERFSLILESASTNQTSMYLCASSPWRDYSYNKQFFGPGTRLTVL.

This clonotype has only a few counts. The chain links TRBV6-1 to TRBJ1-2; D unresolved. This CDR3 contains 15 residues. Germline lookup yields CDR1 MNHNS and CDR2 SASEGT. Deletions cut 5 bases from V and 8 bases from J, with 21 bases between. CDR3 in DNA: TGTGCCAGCAGTTCTGAGTGGACGGCCCCGGAGGGCTACACCTTC. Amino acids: CASSSEWTAPEGYTF.

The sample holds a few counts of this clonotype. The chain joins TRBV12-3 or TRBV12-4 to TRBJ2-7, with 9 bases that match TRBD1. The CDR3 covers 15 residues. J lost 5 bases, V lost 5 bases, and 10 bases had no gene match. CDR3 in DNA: TGTGCCAGCAGTCTAGGGACAGGGTTGAGGGACGAGCAGTACTTC. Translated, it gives CASSLGTGLRDEQYF.

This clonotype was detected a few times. The CDR3 here is CASSQDRDRYTDTQYF. In DNA, the CDR3 is TGCGCCAGCAGCCAGGACAGGGATCGGTACACAGATACGCAGTATTTT. The J gene is TRBJ2-3, the V gene TRBV4-3; TRBD1 aligns across 8 bases. This CDR3 comprises 16 residues. Germline V gene data show CDR1 as LGHNA and CDR2 as YSLEER. V shed 3 bases and J 2 bases; nucleotides not matched to a gene: 7.

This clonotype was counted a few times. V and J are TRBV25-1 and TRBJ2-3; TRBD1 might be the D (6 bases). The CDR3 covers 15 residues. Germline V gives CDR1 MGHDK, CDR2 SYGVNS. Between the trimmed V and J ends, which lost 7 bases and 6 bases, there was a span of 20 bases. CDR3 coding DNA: TGTGCCAGCACCGAGGGGACATTACTTGCCGATACGCAGTATTTT. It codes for CASTEGTLLADTQYF. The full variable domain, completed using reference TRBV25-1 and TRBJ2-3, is EADIYQTPRYLVIGTGKKITLECSQTMGHDKMYWYQQDPGMELHLIHYSYGVNSTEKGDLSSESTVSRIRTEHFPLTLESARPSHTSQYLCASTEGTLLADTQYFGPGTRLTVL.